The rows below give T cell receptor beta chains drawn from one sample of a study of T-cell reconstitution after alpha-beta-depleted transplantation in children. MiXCR was run by TCRdb on the PCR reads, yielding one entry per CDR3 protein. The sample carries some 300,000 distinct CDR3 sequences, roughly a tenth recorded once. Sample: PBMCs, taken before TCRalphabeta/CD19-depleted stem cell transplant. The origin of the receptors is a boy younger than two with acute myeloid leukemia, due to receive a stem cell transplant. CDR3s include the opening cysteine and the closing phenylalanine or tryptophan. Fields, in order: clone size, V gene, J gene, D gene, CDR3 DNA, CDR3 protein. D genes are given only for firm matches. A clone size is listed for some rows: how often the clone was seen (once, few, many), or a class if it is expanded.

clone_size: many
v_call: TRBV11-1
j_call: TRBJ2-2
d_call: TRBD1
cdr3_nt: TGTGCCAGCAGCTTTTTACTGGCGAGCAGGGGGCGTGCCGGGGAGCTGTTTTTT
cdr3_aa: CASSFLLASRGRAGELFF

clone_size: many
v_call: TRBV7-9
j_call: TRBJ2-7
d_call: .
cdr3_nt: TGTGCCAGCAGCTTTGATCGACAGGACCTCTCCTACGAGCAGTACTTC
cdr3_aa: CASSFDRQDLSYEQYF

clone_size: many
v_call: TRBV14
j_call: TRBJ2-7
d_call: .
cdr3_nt: TGTGCCAGCAGCCAAGGGTCTTCCTACGAGCAGTACTTC
cdr3_aa: CASSQGSSYEQYF

clone_size: many
v_call: TRBV29-1
j_call: TRBJ2-1
d_call: TRBD2
cdr3_nt: TGCAGCGTCTTTAGCGGGAGGGGGTACAATGAGCAGTTCTTC
cdr3_aa: CSVFSGRGYNEQFF

clone_size: .
v_call: TRBV7-9
j_call: TRBJ1-4
d_call: .
cdr3_nt: TGTGCCAGCAGCTTAGTTTCGACACAGTCTGACAAACTGTTTTTT
cdr3_aa: CASSLVSTQSDKLFF

clone_size: many
v_call: TRBV6-2/TRBV6-3
j_call: TRBJ2-1
d_call: .
cdr3_nt: TGTGCCAGCAGTCCCGCGGGCAGGGGGGACAATGAGCAGTTCTTC
cdr3_aa: CASSPAGRGDNEQFF

clone_size: .
v_call: TRBV20-1
j_call: TRBJ2-2
d_call: TRBD2
cdr3_nt: TGCAGTGCTAGACCCCTTTCGGGAGGATCCAACACCGGGGAGCTGTTTTTT
cdr3_aa: CSARPLSGGSNTGELFF

clone_size: many
v_call: TRBV20-1
j_call: TRBJ1-6
d_call: .
cdr3_nt: TGCAGTGCTATAGATCCTGAGAGCTATAATTCACCCCTCCACTTT
cdr3_aa: CSAIDPESYNSPLHF

clone_size: many
v_call: TRBV7-2
j_call: TRBJ2-3
d_call: .
cdr3_nt: TGTGCCAGCAGCCGCGGGCCGGGCACAGATACGCAGTATTTT
cdr3_aa: CASSRGPGTDTQYF

clone_size: many
v_call: TRBV29-1
j_call: TRBJ1-3
d_call: .
cdr3_nt: TGCAGCGTTGATGTGGGGTCTGGAAACACCATATATTTT
cdr3_aa: CSVDVGSGNTIYF

clone_size: many
v_call: TRBV7-9
j_call: TRBJ2-4
d_call: TRBD1
cdr3_nt: TGTGCCAGCAGCTTATGGGACAGTAGCGTTCAGTACTTC
cdr3_aa: CASSLWDSSVQYF

clone_size: many
v_call: TRBV5-1
j_call: TRBJ2-6
d_call: TRBD1
cdr3_nt: TGCGCCAGCGCGGGACAGGGTTTCTCCGTCCTGACTTTC
cdr3_aa: CASAGQGFSVLTF

clone_size: .
v_call: TRBV28
j_call: TRBJ1-5
d_call: .
cdr3_nt: TGTGCCAGCAGTTTAGAACAGCCCCAGCATTTT
cdr3_aa: CASSLEQPQHF

clone_size: many
v_call: TRBV20-1
j_call: TRBJ2-4
d_call: TRBD2
cdr3_nt: TGCAGTGCCCACCGACTAGCGGGGGGCTTTCAGTACTTC
cdr3_aa: CSAHRLAGGFQYF

clone_size: .
v_call: TRBV20-1
j_call: TRBJ2-5
d_call: .
cdr3_nt: TGCAGTGGCCCGGCTCCGGGTTCGTCTTATCAAGAGACCCAGTACTTC
cdr3_aa: CSGPAPGSSYQETQYF

clone_size: many
v_call: TRBV11-2
j_call: TRBJ1-4
d_call: TRBD1
cdr3_nt: TGTGCCAGCAGCTTAGCGGGACAGGTGAATGAAAAACTGTTTTTT
cdr3_aa: CASSLAGQVNEKLFF

clone_size: .
v_call: TRBV2
j_call: TRBJ2-7
d_call: .
cdr3_nt: TGTGCCAGCGGTCAGGGTTTCAACTACTACGAGCAGTACTTC
cdr3_aa: CASGQGFNYYEQYF

clone_size: few
v_call: TRBV2
j_call: TRBJ2-1
d_call: .
cdr3_nt: TGTGCCAGCAGTGAAGGGAGGGGGGGCTACAATGAGCAGTTCTTC
cdr3_aa: CASSEGRGGYNEQFF

clone_size: few
v_call: TRBV14
j_call: TRBJ2-1
d_call: .
cdr3_nt: TGTGCCAGCAGCCAAGCCGGGTCCAGAGGCTTCTACAATGAGCAGTTCTTC
cdr3_aa: CASSQAGSRGFYNEQFF

clone_size: few
v_call: TRBV7-9
j_call: TRBJ2-1
d_call: TRBD2
cdr3_nt: TGTGCCAGCAGCTCTAGCGGGGGGTGGTACAATGAGCAGTTCTTC
cdr3_aa: CASSSSGGWYNEQFF

clone_size: many
v_call: TRBV6-1
j_call: TRBJ2-3
d_call: .
cdr3_nt: TGTGCCAGCAGCCGCGGGACTACAGATACGCAGTATTTT
cdr3_aa: CASSRGTTDTQYF

clone_size: .
v_call: TRBV4-1
j_call: TRBJ2-7
d_call: TRBD1
cdr3_nt: TGCGCCAGCAGCCAAGATCGGGCAGGGGGCCAGCAGTACTTC
cdr3_aa: CASSQDRAGGQQYF

clone_size: .
v_call: TRBV29-1
j_call: TRBJ2-5
d_call: TRBD1
cdr3_nt: TGCAGCGTTGTAGGGACAGGGGAAAAAGAGACCCAGTACTTC
cdr3_aa: CSVVGTGEKETQYF

clone_size: .
v_call: TRBV9
j_call: TRBJ2-1
d_call: .
cdr3_nt: TGTGCCAGCAGCGTTGGGGACGCCTCCTACAATGAGCAGTTCTTC
cdr3_aa: CASSVGDASYNEQFF

clone_size: many
v_call: TRBV5-1
j_call: TRBJ2-1
d_call: .
cdr3_nt: TGCGCCAGCAGCTTGGTAAAGAGCTCCTACAATGAGCAGTTCTTC
cdr3_aa: CASSLVKSSYNEQFF

clone_size: few
v_call: TRBV10-3
j_call: TRBJ2-2
d_call: TRBD2
cdr3_nt: TGTGCCATCAGTGAGTCGATAACAGGACTAGCGGGAATCGGGGAGCTGTTTTTT
cdr3_aa: CAISESITGLAGIGELFF

clone_size: many
v_call: TRBV20-1
j_call: TRBJ2-4
d_call: TRBD1
cdr3_nt: TGCAGTGCTAGAGATGCAGGGGGCCAAAACATTCAGTACTTC
cdr3_aa: CSARDAGGQNIQYF

clone_size: many
v_call: TRBV28
j_call: TRBJ1-6
d_call: .
cdr3_nt: TGTGCCAGCAGTACTCTCAGATCGGCGTCCTATAATTCACCCCTCCACTTT
cdr3_aa: CASSTLRSASYNSPLHF

clone_size: many
v_call: TRBV7-8
j_call: TRBJ2-7
d_call: .
cdr3_nt: TGTGCCAGCAGCTCTTCCCTCGTTTCCTACGAGCAGTACTTC
cdr3_aa: CASSSSLVSYEQYF

clone_size: many
v_call: TRBV10-2
j_call: TRBJ2-1
d_call: .
cdr3_nt: TGCGCCAGCAGTGAGTCTGGGGGGTATTCCTACAATGAGCAGTTCTTC
cdr3_aa: CASSESGGYSYNEQFF

clone_size: many
v_call: TRBV6-1
j_call: TRBJ2-4
d_call: TRBD2
cdr3_nt: TGTGCCAGCGTGAGCGGGAGGGCCAAAAACATTCAGTACTTC
cdr3_aa: CASVSGRAKNIQYF

clone_size: many
v_call: TRBV5-1
j_call: TRBJ1-2
d_call: .
cdr3_nt: TGCGCCAGCAGCCCTACCGGGGGGAACTATGGCTACACCTTC
cdr3_aa: CASSPTGGNYGYTF

clone_size: many
v_call: TRBV5-1
j_call: TRBJ2-2
d_call: .
cdr3_nt: TGCGCCAGCAGCTTGTGGGACACCAACACCGGGGAGCTGTTTTTT
cdr3_aa: CASSLWDTNTGELFF

clone_size: few
v_call: TRBV4-2
j_call: TRBJ2-2
d_call: TRBD1
cdr3_nt: TGTGCCAGCAGCCAAGGGACAGGGGCCATGAACACCGGGGAGCTGTTTTTT
cdr3_aa: CASSQGTGAMNTGELFF

clone_size: many
v_call: TRBV7-9
j_call: TRBJ1-2
d_call: TRBD1
cdr3_nt: TGTGCCAGCAGCGACGGGACAGGCGGCGACTATGGCTACACCTTC
cdr3_aa: CASSDGTGGDYGYTF

clone_size: .
v_call: TRBV7-3
j_call: TRBJ2-3
d_call: .
cdr3_nt: TGTGCCAGCAGCCCTACTAGTTTGGCAGATACGCAGTATTTT
cdr3_aa: CASSPTSLADTQYF

clone_size: .
v_call: TRBV30
j_call: TRBJ2-7
d_call: TRBD1
cdr3_nt: TGTGCCTGGAGTGTAACAGGGGCCATCTACGAGCAGTACTTC
cdr3_aa: CAWSVTGAIYEQYF

clone_size: many
v_call: TRBV7-9
j_call: TRBJ2-1
d_call: TRBD2
cdr3_nt: TGTGCCAGCAGCTTAGCTGTTAGCGGGGAAGGGTCCTACAATGAGCAGTTCTTC
cdr3_aa: CASSLAVSGEGSYNEQFF

clone_size: many
v_call: TRBV28
j_call: TRBJ2-7
d_call: TRBD1
cdr3_nt: TGTGCCAGCAGTAAGGACAGGGCCTACGAGCAGTACTTC
cdr3_aa: CASSKDRAYEQYF

clone_size: .
v_call: TRBV11-2
j_call: TRBJ1-2
d_call: .
cdr3_nt: TGTGCCAGCAGCTTCGGACGTTCCTCGGGTGGCTACACCTTC
cdr3_aa: CASSFGRSSGGYTF

clone_size: many
v_call: TRBV24-1
j_call: TRBJ2-1
d_call: .
cdr3_nt: TGTGCCACCAGTGATTTGACCCCCTACAATGAGCAGTTCTTC
cdr3_aa: CATSDLTPYNEQFF

clone_size: many
v_call: TRBV4-1
j_call: TRBJ2-1
d_call: TRBD2
cdr3_nt: TGCGCCAGCAGACAAAGCGGGAGCTACAATGAGCAGTTCTTC
cdr3_aa: CASRQSGSYNEQFF

clone_size: .
v_call: TRBV5-1
j_call: TRBJ2-7
d_call: .
cdr3_nt: TGCGCCAGCAGCGCAGAAGCGCCGAACGAGCAGTACTTC
cdr3_aa: CASSAEAPNEQYF